Below are 13 T cell receptor beta chains sequenced from a single sample in a study of Graves' ophthalmopathy and Graves' hyperthyroidism. Amplified material comprised TCR beta CDR3 regions derived from RNA transcripts. RT-PCR in the first round used HTBI primers; a second-round multiplex PCR followed. TCRdb re-called the multiplex PCR reads through MiXCR, storing one row per CDR3 protein. This table holds about 410,000 distinct CDR3 sequences, 15% to 20% found once. The source material was peripheral blood. These receptors all come from a young woman with Graves' ophthalmopathy.

In its sample, this clonotype ranks as medium-sized. The rearrangement links TRBV12-3 or TRBV12-4 to TRBJ2-5; TRBD1 matches at 8 bases. This CDR3 has 15 residues. The ends lost 0 bases at V and 5 bases at J; junction bases unmatched: 5. CDR3 sequence: CASSLAWGQEETQYF. The CDR3 region has the DNA TGTGCCAGCAGTTTAGCGTGGGGACAGGAGGAGACCCAGTACTTC.

V and J are TRBV12-3 or TRBV12-4 and TRBJ2-5; possible D gene TRBD1, 5 bases. The germline V and J ends were trimmed by 3 bases and 2 bases, with 10 bases remaining between them. The CDR3 is 14 amino acids. The CDR3 sequence is CASSFNQGQETQYF. CDR3 nucleotides: TGTGCCAGCAGTTTCAATCAGGGTCAAGAGACCCAGTACTTC.

This clonotype was detected many times. This chain links TRBV20-1 with TRBJ1-3; TRBD1 matches at 8 bases. The germline gives CDR1 DFQATT, CDR2 SNEGSKA (reference sequence). J lost 0 bases, V lost 5 bases, and 3 bases had no gene match. The CDR3 covers 14 residues. CDR3: CSAFDRGSGNTIYF. The CDR3 DNA follows: TGCAGTGCTTTCGACAGGGGCTCTGGAAACACCATATATTTT.

This clonotype has a count of ten or more. The chain employs TRBV20-1 and TRBJ2-7; no clear D. The length of the CDR3 is 11 residues. The ends were cut back, 4 bases at V and 4 bases at J, with 8 bases in the middle. Germline V lookup: CDR1 DFQATT, CDR2 SNEGSKA (reference sequence). The chain's CDR3 is CSAIDRYEQYF. CDR3 nucleotides: TGCAGTGCTATCGACCGGTACGAGCAGTACTTC.

This clonotype occurred many times. The CDR3 DNA follows: TGTGCCAGTAGTAAGGACAGATTCAATCAGCCCCAGCATTTT. It codes for CASSKDRFNQPQHF. The V call is TRBV19, the J call TRBJ1-5, with D perhaps matching TRBD1 (6 bases). The CDR3 runs to 14 residues. Between the trimmed V and J ends, which lost 4 bases and 3 bases, there was a span of 10 bases. Germline V CDR1 and CDR2: LNHDA, SQIVND (reference sequence).

This clonotype was seen ten or more times. V gene TRBV6-5 combines with J gene TRBJ2-7, with D hard to call. CDR3 size: 15 residues. The V gene lost 2 bases and the J gene lost 10 bases, with 21 bases spanning the gap. CDR1 is MNHEY, CDR2 SVGAGI, per germline. The CDR3 reads CASSYLQLSTPPQYF. The CDR3 nucleotides are TGTGCCAGCAGTTACCTCCAATTATCGACCCCACCCCAGTACTTC.

This clonotype was seen ten or more times. The rearrangement uses TRBV28 and TRBJ2-7; 9 positions match TRBD1. Germline V lookup: CDR1 MDHEN, CDR2 SYDVKM. V trimming: 6 bases; J trimming: 5 bases; junction bases outside the gene matches: 8. The CDR3 has 14 amino acids. The CDR3 nucleotides are TGTGCCAGCAGCCGAAGGGACAGGGTTAACGAGCAGTACTTC. It specifies CASSRRDRVNEQYF.

This clonotype was seen ten or more times. This rearrangement joins TRBV4-3 to TRBJ2-2, with 11 bases identical to TRBD2. Germline V gene sequence: CDR1 LGHNA, CDR2 YSLEER. V was pared by 4 bases and J by 6 bases, with 7 bases of the junction left unmatched. This CDR3 region has 16 residues. The DNA for the CDR3 is TGCGCCAGCAGCCGGACACTAGCGGGGGCCCCCGGGGAGCTGTTTTTT. This codes for CASSRTLAGAPGELFF.

The V and J genes are TRBV11-3 and TRBJ2-4; TRBD1 aligns across 7 bases. Losses at the gene ends were 0 bases for V and 9 bases for J; bases not matched to a gene: 8. The CDR3 sequence is 15 residues long. Germline-derived CDR1 and CDR2 are SGHNT and YENEEA. The CDR3 DNA reads as TGTGCCAGCAGCTTAGAAGGGGGCGGTGGCAGCATTCAGTACTTC. The encoded protein is CASSLEGGGGSIQYF.

This clonotype was observed a handful of times. This chain joins TRBV5-6 and TRBJ2-5; 10 positions match TRBD1. Looked up from germline, CDR1 is SGHDT and CDR2 is YYEEEE. The CDR3 contains 16 residues. Trimming took 4 bases from V and 5 from J; bases not matched to a gene: 11. CDR3 sequence (DNA): TGTGCCAGCAGCGGTGACAGGGGGCGAGATTCGGAGACCCAGTACTTC. Translating gives CASSGDRGRDSETQYF.

There are many counts of this clonotype. The chain links TRBV12-3 or TRBV12-4 to TRBJ1-2, with 8 positions matching TRBD1. V lost 5 bases, J lost 4 bases, and 3 bases stayed unmatched. The CDR3 is 13 amino acids. CDR3: CASSEGTGYGYTF. The DNA for the CDR3 is TGTGCCAGCAGTGAAGGGACAGGCTATGGCTACACCTTC.

This clonotype occurred many times. This chain uses TRBV6-2 or TRBV6-3 with TRBJ2-2; 8 bases are shared with TRBD2. CDR1 is MNHEY and CDR2 is SVGEGT in the germline V gene. V shed 4 bases and J 4 bases; nucleotides not matched to a gene: 5. The CDR3 runs to 15 residues. CDR3 loop: CASSLGTRFTGELFF. The CDR3 DNA sequence: TGTGCCAGCAGTTTGGGGACTAGATTCACCGGGGAGCTGTTTTTT.

This rearrangement joins TRBV30 to TRBJ1-2; 7 bases match TRBD1. The CDR3 length is 13 residues. Germline CDR1 and CDR2: GTSNPN and SVGIG (reference sequence). The V and J ends lost 1 base and 4 bases, in that order; junction bases with no gene match: 3. This CDR3 reads CAWSEDRVYGYTF. The CDR3 DNA reads as TGTGCCTGGAGTGAAGACAGGGTCTATGGCTACACCTTC.